Below, 24 T cell receptor beta chains from the same sample are listed, as sequenced in a study of blood T cells in healthy people across ages (dated by TCRdb to between 2015 and 2017). The method behind the library was 5' RACE. These reads were obtained on an Illumina HiSeq 2500. A second PCR of about 6 to 12 cycles was run with a J-beta primer mix and a sample-barcoded 5' primer. TCRdb handled the public reads itself, with Q25 trimming in fastp and clone calling in MiXCR, and kept productive beta chains. A single entry per CDR3 protein holds the most common genes and DNA from its merged rows. This sample has approximately 810,000 distinct CDR3 sequences in its table, and 30% to 45% of those were observed once. Approximately 13% of the sample rests with the top ten. The material sequenced was blood. These receptors were collected from a man between 18 and 29 years old in good health.

Notes on this clonotype: The junction does not match germline at one end; this may be a read error. The rearrangement links TRBV4-3 to TRBJ1-1, with D unresolved. Germline loops: CDR1 LGHNA, CDR2 YSLEER. The CDR3 is made up of 15 amino acids. CDR3 in amino acids: CASSQVLGENTVAFF. Here the CDR3 DNA reads TGCGCCAGCAGCCAAGTATTAGGCGAGAACACTGTAGCTTTCTTT.

The rearrangement joins TRBV4-1 to TRBJ2-7; tentatively, D is TRBD1 or TRBD2 (5 bases each). With 4 bases removed from V and 3 bases from J, the gap between germline ends came to 13 bases. Germline CDR1 reads MGHRA; CDR2 reads YSYEKL. The CDR3 length is 14 residues. This CDR3 reads CASSPRDGIYEQYF. Written as DNA, the CDR3 is TGCGCCAGCAGCCCTCGGGACGGGATCTACGAGCAGTACTTC.

Remarks on this clonotype: Sequence at one end of the junction differs from germline and may be a read error. The chain links TRBV5-6 to TRBJ2-1, with 10 bases fitting TRBD1. CDR1 SGHDT and CDR2 YYEEEE come from the germline V gene. The CDR3 sequence is 15 residues long. In DNA form, the CDR3 reads TGTGCCAGCAGCTTCGCGGGACAGGGGTACAGTGAGCAGTTCTTC. As protein: CASSFAGQGYSEQFF.

This clonotype was detected only a few times. The chain employs TRBV20-1 and TRBJ1-1, with 9 bases that match TRBD1. This CDR3 region has 16 residues. The junction had 8 bases not matched to a gene; V was cut back by 0 bases and J by 3 bases. Germline lookup yields CDR1 DFQATT and CDR2 SNEGSKA (reference sequence). The CDR3 protein is CSARDAAQGADTEAFF. The CDR3 coding sequence is TGCAGTGCTAGAGATGCGGCACAGGGGGCCGACACTGAAGCTTTCTTT.

This clonotype was detected a few times. The CDR3, as DNA: TGTCGTATGACTAGCGGGGGGACCTACGAGCAGTACTTC. As protein: CRMTSGGTYEQYF. The chain employs TRBV21-1 and TRBJ2-7; the table assigns TRBD2, which was not confirmed against the DNA. TRBV21-1 is described as a pseudogene. This CDR3 contains 13 residues.

This clonotype turned up a few times. The genes are TRBV7-9 and TRBJ1-3, with 8 bases lining up with TRBD1. The CDR3 consists of 14 residues. Germline CDR1 is SEHNR and CDR2 is FQNEAQ (reference sequence). J was trimmed by 3 bases and V by 5 bases; bases with no gene match: 3. The CDR3 DNA reads TGTGCCAGCAGCCCTACAGGGGGTGGAAACACCATATATTTT. Translated, it gives CASSPTGGGNTIYF. Full variable domain (remainder filled in from reference TRBV7-9 and TRBJ1-3): DTGVSQNPRHKITKRGQNVTFRCDPISEHNRLYWYRQTLGQGPEFLTYFQNEAQLEKSRLLSDRFSAERPKGSFSTLEIQRTEQGDSAMYLCASSPTGGGNTIYFGEGSWLTVV.

This clonotype appeared a few times. This chain connects TRBV20-1 to TRBJ2-4; no clear D. The length of the CDR3 is 14 residues. V was trimmed by 0 bases and J by 1 base, leaving 7 bases between them. Germline lookup yields CDR1 DFQATT and CDR2 SNEGSKA (reference sequence). The CDR3 protein is CSARDGLAKNIQYF. CDR3 DNA sequence: TGCAGTGCTAGAGATGGTCTGGCCAAAAACATTCAGTACTTC.

This sequence joins TRBV21-1 and TRBJ2-5; the table's D call, TRBD1, has no DNA check behind it. The J call could be wrong; TRBJ2-7 is a better fit for the DNA end. TRBV21-1 is shown as a pseudogene. This CDR3 comprises 15 residues. The DNA of the CDR3 is TGTGCCAGCAGCAAACAGGCAGAACCCTGCTACGAGCAGTACTTC. It translates to CASSKQAEPCYEQYF.

This clonotype was observed a few times. This rearrangement joins TRBV4-1 to TRBJ2-3; weak D call: TRBD1 (6 bases). CDR1 and CDR2 (germline): MGHRA, YSYEKL. The CDR3 runs 16 residues. V was pared by 0 bases and J by 0 bases, with 10 bases between. This chain's CDR3 is CASSQDEGVSTDTQYF. The CDR3 DNA is TGCGCCAGCAGCCAAGATGAGGGGGTTAGCACAGATACGCAGTATTTT.

A note on this clonotype: A single base separates this from a much larger clone, so it may be a read error. The chain employs TRBV20-1 and TRBJ2-4; weak D call: TRBD1 (5 bases). The CDR3 runs 13 residues. The germline V gene encodes CDR1 DFQATT and CDR2 SNEGSKA (reference sequence). CDR3 residues: CSAQTVAKDIQYF. CDR3 bases: TGCAGTGCACAGACAGTAGCCAAAGACATTCAGTACTTC.

This clonotype appeared a few times. This chain links TRBV7-9 with TRBJ1-2, with D unresolved. The CDR3 extends over 13 amino acids. CDR1 SEHNR and CDR2 FQNEAQ come from the germline V gene (reference sequence). V gave up 1 base and J gave up 8 bases, with 11 bases separating them. CDR3 residues: CASSLGAGSGYTF. For the CDR3, the DNA is TGTGCCAGCAGCTTAGGGGCGGGGTCCGGCTACACCTTC.

This clonotype was seen a handful of times. The rearrangement joins TRBV7-2 to TRBJ1-5, with D possibly TRBD1 on 5 matching bases. The germline V gene encodes CDR1 SGHTA and CDR2 FQGNSA. Trimming removed 1 base from V and 4 bases from J, with 8 bases in between. There are 14 residues in the CDR3. CDR3 in amino acids: CASSLVGPNQPQHF. CDR3 bases: TGTGCCAGCAGCTTAGTGGGACCGAATCAGCCCCAGCATTTT.

The chain uses TRBV11-1 and TRBJ2-3; 13 bases fit TRBD2. Germline V gene data show CDR1 as SGHAT and CDR2 as FQDESV (reference sequence). J gave up 3 bases and V 5 bases, and 5 bases lay outside the gene matches. The CDR3 consists of 16 residues. CDR3 region: CASSPLLAGGTDTQYF. CDR3 nucleotide sequence: TGTGCCAGCAGCCCTCTACTAGCGGGGGGGACAGATACGCAGTATTTT.

The CDR3 coding sequence is TGTGCCAGCAGCCAATGGGTCACGGAGACCCAGTACTTC. Protein product: CASSQWVTETQYF. V is TRBV7-2 and J is TRBJ2-5; the D is unclear. Trimming shortened V by 5 bases and J by 5 bases, and 12 bases separated the two germline ends. Germline V gene sequence: CDR1 SGHTA, CDR2 FQGNSA. CDR3 length: 13 residues.

The V gene is TRBV20-1, the J gene TRBJ2-7, with a tentative D call TRBD2 (7 bases). V was pared by 0 bases and J by 5 bases, with 11 bases between. The CDR3 has 13 amino acids. Per the germline V gene, CDR1 is DFQATT and CDR2 is SNEGSKA (reference sequence). The CDR3, as DNA: TGCAGTGCTAGAGATCGGGGGGCCCACGAGCAGTACTTC. Translating gives CSARDRGAHEQYF.

This clonotype has only a few counts. The chain has TRBV9 and TRBJ2-5, with 9 nucleotides matching TRBD1. The germline V gene has CDR1 SGDLS and CDR2 YYNGEE. This CDR3 has 14 residues. The V gene end was trimmed by 4 bases and the J gene end by 3 bases; junction bases not matched to a gene: 4. This chain's CDR3 is CASSSGTGKETQYF. DNA for the CDR3: TGTGCCAGCAGCTCGGGGACAGGGAAAGAGACCCAGTACTTC. The entire variable domain, with the rest obtained from reference TRBV9 and TRBJ2-5, is as follows: DSGVTQTPKHLITATGQRVTLRCSPRSGDLSVYWYQQSLDQGLQFLIQYYNGEERAKGNILERFSAQQFPDLHSELNLSSLELGDSALYFCASSSGTGKETQYFGPGTRLLVL.

The rearrangement links TRBV4-1 to TRBJ2-4; D may be TRBD1 (6 bases). The V gene's germline CDR1 is MGHRA and CDR2 YSYEKL. The CDR3 extends over 19 amino acids. The V gene lost 4 bases and the J gene lost 2 bases, with 24 bases spanning the gap. The CDR3 DNA follows: TGCGCCAGCAGCCCTGATCCTCGAAAAACAGGGTTAACCAAAAACATTCAGTACTTC. Protein: CASSPDPRKTGLTKNIQYF.

The chain combines TRBV12-3 or TRBV12-4 with TRBJ2-1; either TRBD1 or TRBD2 may supply D (7 bases each). The DNA matches TRBJ2-7 better at its end, which makes the J call doubtful. CDR3 size: 17 residues. The CDR3 DNA reads TGTGCCAGCAGTTTCAGGGGGGGGGCAGTCTCCTACAATGAGCAGTACTTC. It translates to CASSFRGGAVSYNEQYF.

Notes on this clonotype: It may be a read error: a sequence one base away is much more abundant. The chain couples TRBV7-2 to TRBJ2-1; D is possibly TRBD2 (6 bases). From germline, CDR1 is SGHTA and CDR2 FQGNSA. The CDR3 has 15 residues. CDR3 amino acids: CASSFSRDSSNEQFF. The CDR3, as DNA: TGTGCCAGCAGCTTTTCGAGGGACTCCTCCAATGAGCAGTTCTTC.

For the CDR3, the DNA is TGCAGCGTTGAAGATCTTGGGCAGGGGGCGGGTGGTCAGGTGGAGACCCAGTACTTC. Amino acid sequence: CSVEDLGQGAGGQVETQYF. V is TRBV29-1 and J is TRBJ2-5; 8 positions match TRBD1. The CDR3 has 19 residues. Trimming took 0 bases from V and 5 from J; bases not matched to a gene: 20. Germline CDR1 is SQVTM and CDR2 is ANQGSEA. The full variable domain, in which reference TRBV29-1 and TRBJ2-5 provide the parts outside the CDR3, is SAVISQKPSRDICQRGTSLTIQCQVDSQVTMMFWYRQQPGQSLTLIATANQGSEATYESGFVIDKFPISRPNLTFSTLTVSNMSPEDSSIYLCSVEDLGQGAGGQVETQYFGPGTRLLVL.

V and J are TRBV12-3 or TRBV12-4 and TRBJ2-3, with TRBD2 identical over 7 bases. Trimming removed 5 bases from V and 4 bases from J; junction bases left unmatched: 9. This CDR3 region has 15 residues. CDR3 coding DNA: TGTGCCAGCAGTACAACAGCGGGGAGGGCAGATACGCAGTATTTT. This sequence encodes CASSTTAGRADTQYF.

This clonotype was seen once. This sequence may be a read error, since a much larger clone differs from it by one base. The V gene is TRBV7-8, the J gene TRBJ2-5, with TRBD2 matching 9 bases. Per the germline V gene, CDR1 is SGHVS and CDR2 is FQNEAQ. This CDR3 comprises 15 residues. The CDR3 is CAGSLTSGSQETQYF. The CDR3, as DNA: TGTGCCGGCAGCTTGACTAGCGGTTCTCAAGAGACCCAGTACTTC.

The chain links TRBV25-1 to TRBJ2-3; D uncertain. The CDR3 is made up of 16 amino acids. The V and J ends lost 3 bases and 0 bases respectively, with 13 bases between them. Germline values: CDR1 MGHDK, CDR2 SYGVNS. CDR3 in DNA: TGTGCCAGCAGTGAGATCGGCGAGAGTAGCACAGATACGCAGTATTTT. Protein product: CASSEIGESSTDTQYF.

The rearrangement links TRBV7-9 to TRBJ1-6; D is undetermined. Germline V lookup: CDR1 SEHNR, CDR2 FQNEAQ (reference sequence). The CDR3 extends over 15 amino acids. Trimming stripped 1 base from V and 8 bases from J, with 12 bases between. The CDR3 DNA sequence: TGTGCCAGCAGCTTAGGACTTTCGGAGGATTCACCCCTCCACTTT. Translation gives CASSLGLSEDSPLHF.